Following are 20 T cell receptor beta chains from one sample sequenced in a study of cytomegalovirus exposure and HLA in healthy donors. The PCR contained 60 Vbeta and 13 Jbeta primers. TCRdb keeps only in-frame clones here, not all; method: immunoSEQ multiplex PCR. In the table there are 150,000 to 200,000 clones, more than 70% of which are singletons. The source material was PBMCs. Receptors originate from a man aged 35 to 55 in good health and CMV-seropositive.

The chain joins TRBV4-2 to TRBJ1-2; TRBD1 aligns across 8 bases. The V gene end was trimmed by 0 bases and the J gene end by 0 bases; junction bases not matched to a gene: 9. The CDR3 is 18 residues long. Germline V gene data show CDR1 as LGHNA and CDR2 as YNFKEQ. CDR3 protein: CASSQDPQGTGANYGYTF. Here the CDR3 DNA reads TGTGCCAGCAGCCAAGATCCGCAAGGGACAGGAGCTAACTATGGCTACACCTTC.

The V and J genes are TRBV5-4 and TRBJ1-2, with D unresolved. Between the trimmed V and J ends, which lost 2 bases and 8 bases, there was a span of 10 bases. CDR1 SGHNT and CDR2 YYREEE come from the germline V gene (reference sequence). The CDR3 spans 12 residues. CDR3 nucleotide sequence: TGTGCCAGCAGCTTAGCTGCGGCCGGCTACACCTTC. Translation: CASSLAAAGYTF.

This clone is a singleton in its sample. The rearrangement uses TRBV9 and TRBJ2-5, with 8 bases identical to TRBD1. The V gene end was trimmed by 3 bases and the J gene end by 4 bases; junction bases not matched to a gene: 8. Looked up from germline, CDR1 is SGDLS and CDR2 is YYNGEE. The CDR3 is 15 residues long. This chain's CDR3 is CASSGGQGPGETQYF. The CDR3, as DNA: TGTGCCAGCAGCGGAGGACAGGGCCCAGGAGAGACCCAGTACTTC.

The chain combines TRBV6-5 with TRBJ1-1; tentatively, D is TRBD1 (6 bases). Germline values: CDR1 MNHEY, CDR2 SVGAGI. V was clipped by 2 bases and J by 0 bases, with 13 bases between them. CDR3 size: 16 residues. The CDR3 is CASSYTLGQLNTEAFF. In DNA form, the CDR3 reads TGTGCCAGCAGTTACACCCTAGGACAGTTGAACACTGAAGCTTTCTTT.

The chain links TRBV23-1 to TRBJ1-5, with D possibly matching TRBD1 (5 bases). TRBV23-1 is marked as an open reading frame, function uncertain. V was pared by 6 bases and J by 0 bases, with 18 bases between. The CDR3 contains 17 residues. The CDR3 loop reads CASSTQGSWDSNQPQHF. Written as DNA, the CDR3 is TGCGCCAGCAGCACCCAGGGTTCTTGGGATAGCAATCAGCCCCAGCATTTT.

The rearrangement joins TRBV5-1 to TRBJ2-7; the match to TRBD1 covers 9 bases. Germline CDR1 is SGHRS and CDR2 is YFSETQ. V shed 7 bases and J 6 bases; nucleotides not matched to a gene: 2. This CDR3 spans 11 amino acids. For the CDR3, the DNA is TGCGCCAGCGGGACAGGGCCCGAGCAGTACTTC. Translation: CASGTGPEQYF.

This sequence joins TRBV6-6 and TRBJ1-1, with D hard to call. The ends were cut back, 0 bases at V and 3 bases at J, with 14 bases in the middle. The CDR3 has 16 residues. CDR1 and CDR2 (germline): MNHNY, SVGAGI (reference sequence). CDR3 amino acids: CASSYSTRLGDTEAFF. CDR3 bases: TGTGCCAGCAGTTACTCGACTAGGTTGGGAGACACTGAAGCTTTCTTT.

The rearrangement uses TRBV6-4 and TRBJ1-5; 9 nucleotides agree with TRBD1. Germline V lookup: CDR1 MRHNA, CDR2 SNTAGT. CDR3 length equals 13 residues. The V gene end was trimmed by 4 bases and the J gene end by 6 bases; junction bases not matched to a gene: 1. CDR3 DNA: TGTGCCAGCAGTGGACAGGGGGGTCAGCCCCAGCATTTT. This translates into CASSGQGGQPQHF.

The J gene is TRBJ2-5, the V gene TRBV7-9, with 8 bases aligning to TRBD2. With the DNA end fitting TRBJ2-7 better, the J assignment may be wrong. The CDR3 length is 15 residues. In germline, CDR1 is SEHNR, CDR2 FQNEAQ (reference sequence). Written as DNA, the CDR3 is TGTGCCAGCAGCTTAGACGTAGCGGGACGGTACGAGCAGTACTTC. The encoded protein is CASSLDVAGRYEQYF.

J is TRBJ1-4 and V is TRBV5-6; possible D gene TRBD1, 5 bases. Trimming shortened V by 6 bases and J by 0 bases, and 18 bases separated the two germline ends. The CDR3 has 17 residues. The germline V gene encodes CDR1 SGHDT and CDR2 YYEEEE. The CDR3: CASNRGGIRATNEKLFF. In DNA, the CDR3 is TGTGCCAGCAACCGGGGGGGAATCAGGGCAACTAATGAAAAACTGTTTTTT.

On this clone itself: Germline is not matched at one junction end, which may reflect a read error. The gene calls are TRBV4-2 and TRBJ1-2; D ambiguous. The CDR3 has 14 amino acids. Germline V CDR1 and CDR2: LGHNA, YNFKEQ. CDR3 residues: CASSLDPANYGYIF. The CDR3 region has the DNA TGTGCCAGCAGCCTTGATCCCGCTAACTATGGCTACATCTTC.

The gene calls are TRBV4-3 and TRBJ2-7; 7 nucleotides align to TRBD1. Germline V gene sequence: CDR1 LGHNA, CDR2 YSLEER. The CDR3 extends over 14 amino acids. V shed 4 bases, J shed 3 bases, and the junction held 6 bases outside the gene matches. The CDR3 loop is CASSPRTGDYEQYF. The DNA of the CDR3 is TGCGCCAGCAGCCCTAGGACAGGCGACTACGAGCAGTACTTC.

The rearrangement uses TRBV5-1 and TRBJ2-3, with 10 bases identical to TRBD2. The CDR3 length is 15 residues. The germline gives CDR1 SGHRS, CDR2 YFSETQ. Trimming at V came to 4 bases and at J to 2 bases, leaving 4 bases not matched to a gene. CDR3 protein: CASSLAGASTDTQYF. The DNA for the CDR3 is TGCGCCAGCAGCCTAGCGGGAGCCTCCACAGATACGCAGTATTTT.

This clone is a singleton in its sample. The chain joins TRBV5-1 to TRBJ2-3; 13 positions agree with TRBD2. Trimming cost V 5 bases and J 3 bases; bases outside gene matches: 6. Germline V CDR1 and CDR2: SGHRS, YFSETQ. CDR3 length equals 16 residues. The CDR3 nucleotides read TGCGCCAGCAGTACCGCGGGACTAGCGGGAACAGATACGCAGTATTTT. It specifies CASSTAGLAGTDTQYF. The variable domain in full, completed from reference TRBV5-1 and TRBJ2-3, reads KAGVTQTPRYLIKTRGQQVTLSCSPISGHRSVSWYQQTPGQGLQFLFEYFSETQRNKGNFPGRFSGRQFSNSRSEMNVSTLELGDSALYLCASSTAGLAGTDTQYFGPGTRLTVL.

The CDR3 protein is CASSSRQGYGYTF. DNA of the CDR3: TGTGCCAGCAGCTCCCGGCAGGGTTATGGCTACACCTTC. The rearrangement links TRBV7-3 to TRBJ1-2; D is possibly TRBD1 (5 bases). Germline-derived CDR1 and CDR2 are SGHTA and FQGTGA. The CDR3 contains 13 residues. V lost 4 bases and J 5 bases, leaving 11 bases between the germline ends.

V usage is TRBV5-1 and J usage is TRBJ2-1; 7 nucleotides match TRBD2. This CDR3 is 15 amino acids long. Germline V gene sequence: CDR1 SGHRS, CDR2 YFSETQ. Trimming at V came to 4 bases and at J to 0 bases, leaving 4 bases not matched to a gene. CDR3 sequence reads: CASSLSGDSYNEQFF. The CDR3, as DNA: TGCGCCAGCAGCCTGAGCGGGGACTCCTACAATGAGCAGTTCTTC.

The CDR3 is CASTAGGSGNTIYF. The CDR3 DNA reads as TGCGCCAGCACCGCCGGGGGCTCTGGAAACACCATATATTTT. The chain couples TRBV10-1 to TRBJ1-3; the D gene is possibly TRBD1 (5 bases). The CDR3 is 14 amino acids. Germline CDR1 is WNHNN and CDR2 is SYGVQD (reference sequence). The germline V and J ends were trimmed by 7 bases and 0 bases, with 10 bases remaining between them.

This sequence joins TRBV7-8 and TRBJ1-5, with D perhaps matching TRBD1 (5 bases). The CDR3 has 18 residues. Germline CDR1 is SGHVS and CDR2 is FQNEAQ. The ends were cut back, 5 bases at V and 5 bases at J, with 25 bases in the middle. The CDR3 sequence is CASSPQTFTLRGDQPQHF. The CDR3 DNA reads TGTGCCAGCAGCCCTCAGACTTTTACACTGCGGGGGGATCAGCCCCAGCATTTT.

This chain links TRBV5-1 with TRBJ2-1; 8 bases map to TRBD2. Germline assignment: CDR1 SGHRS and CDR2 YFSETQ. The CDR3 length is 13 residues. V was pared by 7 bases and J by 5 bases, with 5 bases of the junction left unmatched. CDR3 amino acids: CASDTGGNNEQFF. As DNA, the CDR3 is TGCGCCAGCGATACGGGAGGGAACAATGAGCAGTTCTTC.

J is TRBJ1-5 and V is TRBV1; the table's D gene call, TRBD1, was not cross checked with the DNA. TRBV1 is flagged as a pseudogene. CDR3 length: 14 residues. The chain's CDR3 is CTSRGTGYNQPQHF. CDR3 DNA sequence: TGCACCAGCAGAGGGACAGGGTATAATCAGCCCCAGCATTTT.